The 17 T cell receptor beta chains listed next were all sequenced from one sample in a study of tumor-infiltrating lymphocytes in oesophageal squamous cell carcinoma. One entry per CDR3 protein results from TCRdb running MiXCR on the PCR reads. The sample consists of around 13,000 distinct CDR3 sequences, roughly 50% of them appearing once. Sequencing used esophageal tumor tissue. The origin of the receptors is a male donor with esophageal squamous cell carcinoma.

In its sample, this clonotype was seen once. The CDR3 end shows no conserved phenylalanine or tryptophan, and so a read error is likely. The DNA is left out, because the CDR3 cannot be placed on it with certainty; the CDR3 is given as TCRdb lists it. The V gene is TRBV7-4, the J gene TRBJ1-1; TRBD1 is the table's D call, not checked against the DNA. The CDR3 is 8 amino acids in total, end residues counted. Per the germline V gene, CDR1 is SGHVT and CDR2 is SQSDAQ. The CDR3 reads CASSYRVR.

The chain links TRBV28 to TRBJ2-4; D possibly corresponds to TRBD2 (6 bases). Germline loops: CDR1 MDHEN, CDR2 SYDVKM. This CDR3 is 15 amino acids long. Deletions cut 5 bases from V and 13 bases from J, with 24 bases between. CDR3 in DNA: TGTGCCAGCAGTAAAGCGGGTAGCTCCTACAATGAGCAGTACTTC. It codes for CASSKAGSSYNEQYF.

The CDR3 DNA is TGTGCCAGCAGTTTATCCCTGACTAGCGGGGATTACAATGAGCAGTTCTTC. Translating gives CASSLSLTSGDYNEQFF. This chain joins TRBV28 and TRBJ2-1; 11 bases are shared with TRBD2. J gave up 4 bases and V 1 base, and 6 bases lay outside the gene matches. Germline V gene sequence: CDR1 MDHEN, CDR2 SYDVKM. The CDR3 totals 17 residues. The complete variable domain, with remaining parts taken from reference TRBV28 and TRBJ2-1, reads DVKVTQSSRYLVKRTGEKVFLECVQDMDHENMFWYRQDPGLGLRLIYFSYDVKMKEKGDIPEGYSVSREKKERFSLILESASTNQTSMYLCASSLSLTSGDYNEQFFGPGTRLTVL.

This chain connects TRBV7-6 to TRBJ2-3; the D gene is possibly TRBD2 (6 bases). CDR3 length: 15 amino acids. The germline V and J ends were trimmed by 5 bases and 4 bases, with 16 bases remaining between them. Germline lookup yields CDR1 SGHVS and CDR2 FNYEAQ. The chain's CDR3 is CASSPLALVADTQYF. The CDR3, as DNA: TGTGCCAGCAGCCCGCTAGCGCTAGTGGCAGATACGCAGTATTTT.

This clonotype was picked up a small number of times. The chain recombines TRBV19 with TRBJ1-1, with 7 positions matching TRBD1. The CDR3 runs 13 residues. The V gene's germline CDR1 is LNHDA and CDR2 SQIVND (reference sequence). The trim removed 5 bases at V and 1 base at J, leaving 1 base unmatched. For the CDR3, the DNA is TGTGCCAGTAGTCGGACAGGGAACACTGAAGCTTTCTTT. Encoded protein: CASSRTGNTEAFF.

In regard to this clonotype: Mismatch with germline at one junction end may stem from a read error. The chain has TRBV6-1 and TRBJ1-6, with D tentatively TRBD1 (6 bases). The CDR3 runs to 15 residues. Germline assignment: CDR1 MNHNS and CDR2 SASEGT. The CDR3: CASRPTGLSTYEQYF. The CDR3 region has the DNA TGTGCCAGCAGACCTACAGGGTTAAGTACCTACGAGCAGTACTTT.

The chain combines TRBV12-3 or TRBV12-4 with TRBJ2-5; the D call may be TRBD1 or TRBD2 (6 bases each). The CDR3 has 14 amino acids. Trimming pared 6 bases from V and 11 bases from J, leaving 22 bases between. The CDR3 DNA follows: TGTGCCAGCAGCCCGGGGTCCGGGGGCAATGAGCAGTACTTC. As protein: CASSPGSGGNEQYF.

V gene TRBV7-2 combines with J gene TRBJ2-1, with 8 bases aligning to TRBD1. V trimming: 5 bases; J trimming: 4 bases; junction bases outside the gene matches: 7. There are 15 residues in the CDR3. Germline-derived CDR1 and CDR2 are SGHTA and FQGNSA. CDR3 in amino acids: CASSRTGGFYNEQFF. The DNA for the CDR3 is TGTGCCAGCAGCCGAACAGGGGGATTTTACAATGAGCAGTTCTTC.

This clonotype came up many times. The genes are TRBV20-1 and TRBJ2-3, with a weak D call TRBD2 (6 bases). The germline CDR1 and CDR2 sequences are DFQATT and SNEGSKA (reference sequence). The V and J ends lost 3 bases and 2 bases respectively, with 15 bases between them. This CDR3 is built from 15 residues. This chain's CDR3 is CSASASGHPTDTQYF. The CDR3, as DNA: TGCAGTGCTAGTGCGAGCGGGCATCCCACAGATACGCAGTATTTT.

This chain connects TRBV7-3 to TRBJ2-2; D gene ambiguous. Germline V gene data show CDR1 as SGHTA and CDR2 as FQGTGA. This CDR3 has 14 residues. V lost 3 bases to trimming and J lost 2 bases, with 7 bases between them. The CDR3 loop reads CASSFRANTGELFF. CDR3 in DNA: TGTGCCAGCAGCTTCCGTGCCAACACCGGGGAGCTGTTTTTT.

The chain recombines TRBV11-2 with TRBJ2-3; 9 bases agree with TRBD2. V was clipped by 5 bases and J by 3 bases; unmatched bases: 6. The length of the CDR3 is 15 residues. Germline values: CDR1 SGHAT, CDR2 FQNNGV. CDR3 loop: CASSPPLAGTDTQYF. CDR3 nucleotide sequence: TGTGCCAGCAGCCCGCCCCTAGCGGGGACAGATACGCAGTATTTT.

The gene calls are TRBV7-2 and TRBJ1-1, with D unresolved. The germline V and J ends were trimmed by 5 bases and 6 bases, with 7 bases remaining between them. This CDR3 has 11 residues. The germline V gene encodes CDR1 SGHTA and CDR2 FQGNSA. In nucleotides, the CDR3 is TGTGCCAGCAGCCCTCATTCTGAAGCTTTCTTT. The encoded protein is CASSPHSEAFF.

This clonotype is medium-sized. The rearrangement uses TRBV7-3 and TRBJ1-1; the match to TRBD1 covers 9 bases. The CDR3 length is 16 residues. CDR1 SGHTA and CDR2 FQGTGA come from the germline V gene. The V segment lost 2 bases and the J segment 1 base; nucleotides outside the gene matches: 5. As DNA, the CDR3 is TGTGCCAGCAGCTTACTGGGACAGGGAGGGAACACTGAAGCTTTCTTT. Protein sequence: CASSLLGQGGNTEAFF.

The V gene is TRBV7-3, the J gene TRBJ2-5; 7 nucleotides match TRBD1. Judging by the DNA end, TRBJ2-1 fits better; the J call may be wrong. This CDR3 contains 13 residues. Germline CDR1 and CDR2: SGHTA and FQGTGA. The CDR3 loop is CASSSNTGTVQFF. CDR3 DNA: TGTGCCAGCAGCTCAAATACCGGGACAGTGCAGTTCTTC.

The gene calls are TRBV6-9 and TRBJ2-2; TRBD2 matches 12 bases. CDR1 MNHGY and CDR2 SVAAGI come from the germline V gene. This CDR3 region has 16 residues. After removal of 4 bases from V and 3 bases from J, the junction contained 3 bases not matched to a gene. CDR3 nucleotides: TGTGCCAGCAGTTTCGGACTAGCGGGACACACCGGGGAGCTGTTTTTT. Its protein product is CASSFGLAGHTGELFF.

This clonotype was observed a handful of times. This rearrangement joins TRBV7-4 to TRBJ2-1, with TRBD2 matching over 7 bases. CDR3 length: 17 amino acids. The V gene end was trimmed by 1 base and the J gene end by 0 bases; junction bases not matched to a gene: 6. CDR1 SGHVT and CDR2 SQSDAQ come from the germline V gene. CDR3 coding DNA: TGTGCCAGCAGCTTAGGCCTCGGGGGGAGCTCCTACAATGAGCAGTTCTTC. Translated: CASSLGLGGSSYNEQFF.

In nucleotides, the CDR3 is TGTGCCAGCAGTCACGGACTAGCGGGATACACAGATACGCAGTATTTT. It codes for CASSHGLAGYTDTQYF. The chain combines TRBV6-2 or TRBV6-3 with TRBJ2-3, with 12 nucleotides matching TRBD2. The CDR3 is 16 residues long. CDR1 is MNHEY and CDR2 is SVGEGT in the germline V gene. With 5 bases clipped from V and 2 bases from J, the junction kept 5 bases outside the gene matches.